One sample yielded the 4 T cell receptor beta chains listed below, sequenced in a study of CD8+ T cells in alopecia areata listed by TCRdb under 2018. Libraries were constructed by the immunoSEQ multiplex PCR assay. For TCR sequencing, RNA was extracted from every sample and reverse transcribed into cDNA to serve as template. TCRdb retrieved this table from immuneACCESS and kept in-frame rearrangements only. Not all clones are present; in checked studies, unresolved V genes account for under half, and no reason is known for the remainder. A total of about 200,000 clones appear in this sample, about 62% of them only once. Under 7% of the sample is held by the ten biggest clonotypes. The time point label here, explained by the study, means: 24 weeks on oral tofacitinib. In the paper's terms, the treatment or condition label means: oral pan-JAK inhibitor, 5-10 mg twice daily. This specimen consisted of CD4+ T cells sorted from blood, obtained at week 24, from a patient treated with tofacitinib. These receptors originate from a human donor with alopecia areata.

The chain couples TRBV18 to TRBJ2-7; D not certain. The CDR3 consists of 13 residues. V was clipped by 6 bases and J by 2 bases, with 11 bases between them. Looked up from germline, CDR1 is KGHSH and CDR2 is LQKENI. CDR3 bases: TGTGCCAGCTCTTTATTTGGGGCCTACGAGCAGTACTTC. The encoded protein is CASSLFGAYEQYF.

The chain links TRBV30 to TRBJ1-1; D possibly corresponds to TRBD1 (5 bases). The germline gives CDR1 GTSNPN, CDR2 SVGIG (reference sequence). V lost 3 bases to trimming and J lost 3 bases, with 14 bases between them. The CDR3 is made up of 14 amino acids. CDR3 DNA: TGTGCCTGGAGAGTCCCGGGACCCCACACTGAAGCTTTCTTT. It translates to CAWRVPGPHTEAFF. Combining the CDR3 with reference TRBV30 and TRBJ1-1 gives the whole variable domain SQTIHQWPATLVQPVGSPLSLECTVEGTSNPNLYWYRQAAGRGLQLLFYSVGIGQISSEVPQNLSASRPQDRQFILSSKKLLLSDSGFYLCAWRVPGPHTEAFFGQGTRLTVV.

V and J are TRBV11-2 and TRBJ2-3, with D possibly TRBD2 on 5 matching bases. Germline CDR1 and CDR2: SGHAT and FQNNGV. With 2 bases removed from V and 1 base from J, the gap between germline ends came to 13 bases. This CDR3 comprises 16 residues. This CDR3 is CASSLIGPGGTDTQYF. DNA for the CDR3: TGTGCCAGCAGCTTAATCGGACCCGGGGGCACAGATACGCAGTATTTT. Combining the CDR3 with reference TRBV11-2 and TRBJ2-3 gives the whole variable domain EAGVAQSPRYKIIEKRQSVAFWCNPISGHATLYWYQQILGQGPKLLIQFQNNGVVDDSQLPKDRFSAERLKGVDSTLKIQPAKLEDSAVYLCASSLIGPGGTDTQYFGPGTRLTVL.

The chain is built from TRBV7-2 and TRBJ2-3; 11 bases fit TRBD2. The V gene's germline CDR1 is SGHTA and CDR2 FQGNSA. Trimming removed 1 base from V and 2 bases from J; junction bases left unmatched: 2. The CDR3 is 16 residues long. The CDR3 DNA reads TGTGCCAGCAGCTTAGAGGGACTAGCGGACACAGATACGCAGTATTTT. Translated, it gives CASSLEGLADTDTQYF. The variable domain in full, completed from reference TRBV7-2 and TRBJ2-3, reads GAGVSQSPSNKVTEKGKDVELRCDPISGHTALYWYRQSLGQGLEFLIYFQGNSAPDKSGLPSDRFSAERTGGSVSTLTIQRTQQEDSAVYLCASSLEGLADTDTQYFGPGTRLTVL.